The 10 T cell receptor beta chains reported below all come from one sample, sequenced in a study of blood T cell repertoires in COVID-19. Sequencing was performed with immunoSEQ multiplex PCR; in TCRdb, only in-frame clones are kept and a portion is missing. Of some 300,000 clones in the sample, 88% were seen once. Material: PBMCs or T cells enriched from blood (not recorded which). These receptors all stem from a woman under 40 who had recovered from COVID-19.

This rearrangement joins TRBV5-1 to TRBJ1-1; TRBD1 agrees at 8 bases. Germline V gene sequence: CDR1 SGHRS, CDR2 YFSETQ. The ends lost 4 bases at V and 0 bases at J; junction bases unmatched: 8. The CDR3 totals 16 residues. CDR3 sequence (DNA): TGCGCCAGCAGCGGGGCTACAGGGGGAATGAACACTGAAGCTTTCTTT. It specifies CASSGATGGMNTEAFF.

V is TRBV11-3 and J is TRBJ2-1, with D possibly TRBD1 on 6 matching bases. V lost 5 bases and J lost 8, with 22 bases in between. Per the germline V gene, CDR1 is SGHNT and CDR2 is YENEEA. The CDR3 is 16 residues long. The CDR3 DNA reads TGTGCCAGCAGCAAGGGGGTAAGGCAGGCTCACGATGAGCAGTTCTTC. As protein: CASSKGVRQAHDEQFF.

This chain uses TRBV18 with TRBJ2-7; 7 nucleotides agree with TRBD1. The germline gives CDR1 KGHSH, CDR2 LQKENI. The junction had 18 bases not matched to a gene; V was cut back by 6 bases and J by 7 bases. The CDR3 loop spans 16 amino acids. The CDR3, as DNA: TGTGCCAGCTCTCAAACAACCGGGACAGTACTGAGGGAGCAGTACTTC. The encoded protein is CASSQTTGTVLREQYF.

The rearrangement links TRBV11-3 to TRBJ1-1; no clear D gene. Germline V lookup: CDR1 SGHNT, CDR2 YENEEA. This CDR3 is 14 amino acids long. V lost 5 bases and J 4 bases, leaving 14 bases between the germline ends. The CDR3 nucleotides are TGTGCCAGCAGCCCCTTGAGGATCAGCACTGAAGCTTTCTTT. This codes for CASSPLRISTEAFF.

This chain uses TRBV4-1 with TRBJ2-7; D gene ambiguous. The ends were cut back, 1 base at V and 3 bases at J, with 13 bases in the middle. The V gene's germline CDR1 is MGHRA and CDR2 YSYEKL. This CDR3 comprises 15 residues. The CDR3 protein is CASSQVDNSYYEQYF. Written as DNA, the CDR3 is TGCGCCAGCAGCCAAGTGGATAACAGCTACTACGAGCAGTACTTC.

Of note for this clone: The same CDR3 can be traced to other DNA sequences in this sample. The gene calls are TRBV3-1 (or the pseudogene TRBV3-2) and TRBJ2-5; possibly TRBD2 for D (5 bases). This CDR3 is built from 12 residues. Trimming removed 5 bases from V and 5 bases from J, with 9 bases in between. Germline CDR1 is LGHDT and CDR2 is YNNKEL (reference sequence). CDR3 sequence (DNA): TGTGCCAGCAGCTTCAGAGGGGAGACCCAGTACTTC. Translation gives CASSFRGETQYF.

The V call is TRBV7-3, the J call TRBJ2-7; D is possibly TRBD2 (6 bases). The germline CDR1 and CDR2 sequences are SGHTA and FQGTGA. This CDR3 is built from 14 residues. V was shortened by 0 bases and J by 5 bases, with 11 bases between the two germline ends. The CDR3 bases are TGTGCCAGCAGCTTAACTCCGGGAGATCACGAGCAGTACTTC. Amino acid sequence: CASSLTPGDHEQYF.

This clone was seen only once. The chain is built from TRBV5-4 and TRBJ2-1, with 12 bases that match TRBD2. This CDR3 comprises 16 residues. Per germline, CDR1 SGHNT and CDR2 YYREEE (reference sequence). Trimming took 4 bases from V and 9 from J; bases not matched to a gene: 11. The CDR3 bases are TGTGCCAGCAGCCAACAACGGACTAGCGGGGCTCGTGAGCAGTTCTTC. Translated: CASSQQRTSGAREQFF.

This chain joins TRBV12-5 and TRBJ1-2; TRBD1 matches 8 bases. Per the germline V gene, CDR1 is LGHNT and CDR2 is FRNRAP. Germline trimming cut 0 bases from V and 6 bases from J; bases unmatched to any gene: 12. This CDR3 spans 17 amino acids. The CDR3 is CASGLVPGDRPRDGYTF. CDR3 nucleotide sequence: TGTGCTAGTGGTTTGGTACCCGGGGACAGGCCGCGAGATGGCTACACCTTC.

The V gene is TRBV18, the J gene TRBJ1-1; D not certain. Trimming stripped 3 bases from V and 3 bases from J, with 11 bases between. This CDR3 is 14 amino acids long. The germline gives CDR1 KGHSH, CDR2 LQKENI. This CDR3 is CASSPRGQDTEAFF. The CDR3, as DNA: TGTGCCAGCTCACCGCGGGGTCAGGACACTGAAGCTTTCTTT.